The TCR beta chain under discussion was sequenced for a study of early stage breast cancer tumors. Study summary: Seven or eight ER+/PR+/HER2- tumors were invasive ductal; a few were invasive lobular.

TCRdb's table, derived via immunoSEQ multiplex PCR, lists solely in-frame clones and lacks some. The sample has 25,000 to 30,000 clones, 80% seen once; the top ten hold roughly an eighth. The CDR3 has 12 amino acids. V gave up 6 bases and J gave up 10 bases, with 15 bases separating them. Germline-derived CDR1 and CDR2 are MNHNY and SVGAGI (reference sequence). This clone has more than one count but fewer than ten. The sequenced sample consisted of blood. The sequence came from a person between 60 and 69 years old with breast cancer. The chain recombines TRBV6-6 with TRBJ1-1; a weak D match, TRBD1 (5 bases). CDR3 residues: CASSPGGARAFF. The DNA for the CDR3 is TGTGCCAGCAGCCCCGGAGGGGCGAGAGCTTTCTTT.